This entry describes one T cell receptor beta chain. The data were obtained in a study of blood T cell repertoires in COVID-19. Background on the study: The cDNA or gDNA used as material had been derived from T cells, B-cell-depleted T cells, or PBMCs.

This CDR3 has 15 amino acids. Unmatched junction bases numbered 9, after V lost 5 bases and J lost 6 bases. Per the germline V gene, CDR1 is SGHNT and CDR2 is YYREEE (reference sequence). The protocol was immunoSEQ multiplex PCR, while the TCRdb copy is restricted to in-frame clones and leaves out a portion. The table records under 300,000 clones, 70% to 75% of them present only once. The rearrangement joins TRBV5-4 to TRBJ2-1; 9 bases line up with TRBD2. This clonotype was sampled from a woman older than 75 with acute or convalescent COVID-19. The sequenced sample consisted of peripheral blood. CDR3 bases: TGTGCCAGCAGTCCGCCGGCGGGGGGGAGCAATGAGCAGTTCTTC. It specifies CASSPPAGGSNEQFF.